These 28 T cell receptor beta chains were all obtained from the same sample, sequenced in a study of blood T cell repertoires in COVID-19. This table comes from immunoSEQ multiplex PCR, and its TCRdb copy is limited to in-frame clones, with some not included. This sample has 150,000 or so clones, with approximately 90% found just once. Sequencing was performed on peripheral blood. The receptor set was obtained from a human donor in a cohort sampled during active COVID-19.

The chain couples TRBV30 to TRBJ1-4, with a weak D call TRBD1 (5 bases). V was cut by 5 bases and J by 8 bases, with 9 bases left in between. The germline CDR1 and CDR2 sequences are GTSNPN and SVGIG (reference sequence). The CDR3 is 11 amino acids. CDR3: CAWGGAEKLFF. Here the CDR3 DNA reads TGTGCCTGGGGAGGGGCCGAAAAACTGTTTTTT.

This rearrangement joins TRBV10-2 to TRBJ1-4; D is unresolved. The V end was cut by 3 bases, the J end by 0 bases, with 8 bases between. CDR3 length: 15 residues. The germline gives CDR1 WSHSY, CDR2 SAAADI. CDR3 residues: CASSDAGTTNEKLFF. The DNA for the CDR3 is TGCGCCAGCAGTGACGCGGGGACAACTAATGAAAAACTGTTTTTT.

The chain links TRBV30 to TRBJ1-3; 7 bases fit TRBD1. V lost 1 base and J lost 1; bases outside the gene matches: 1. Per the germline V gene, CDR1 is GTSNPN and CDR2 is SVGIG (reference sequence). The CDR3 spans 14 residues. The CDR3 loop is CAWSGGQSGNTIYF. CDR3 coding DNA: TGTGCCTGGAGTGGGGGACAGTCTGGAAACACCATATATTTT.

The V gene is TRBV6-6, the J gene TRBJ2-5, with D perhaps TRBD2 (5 bases). Trimming cost V 8 bases and J 5 bases, with 15 bases left between them. Germline V gives CDR1 MNHNY, CDR2 SVGAGI (reference sequence). This CDR3 is 13 amino acids long. CDR3 sequence (DNA): TGTGCCAGCTGTTGGACTGGGCGCGAGACCCAGTACTTC. Translation: CASCWTGRETQYF.

This chain's CDR3 is CASSTEWTGRGYTF. CDR3 DNA sequence: TGTGCCAGTAGTACCGAGTGGACAGGGCGTGGCTACACCTTC. The V and J genes are TRBV19 and TRBJ1-2, with TRBD1 matching over 8 bases. The V and J ends lost 4 bases and 7 bases, in that order; junction bases with no gene match: 8. The germline CDR1 and CDR2 sequences are LNHDA and SQIVND (reference sequence). The CDR3 length is 14 residues.

V is TRBV19 and J is TRBJ1-6, with D hard to call. V lost 6 bases and J lost 2, with 14 bases in between. CDR1 and CDR2 from the germline V gene are LNHDA and SQIVND (reference sequence). This CDR3 spans 16 amino acids. The CDR3 here is CASRTQASAYNSPLHF. DNA for the CDR3: TGTGCCAGTAGGACCCAGGCTAGCGCCTATAATTCACCCCTCCACTTT.

J is TRBJ1-1 and V is TRBV19; tentative D call: TRBD1 (6 bases). The CDR3 loop spans 13 amino acids. Germline V CDR1 and CDR2: LNHDA, SQIVND (reference sequence). V shed 5 bases and J shed 6 bases, with 13 bases lying between them. The CDR3 region has the DNA TGTGCCAGTAGTGGGCAGGGGAGGGCTGAAGCTTTCTTT. Translation gives CASSGQGRAEAFF. Using reference TRBV19 and TRBJ1-1 for the parts outside the CDR3, the full variable domain is DGGITQSPKYLFRKEGQNVTLSCEQNLNHDAMYWYRQDPGQGLRLIYYSQIVNDFQKGDIAEGYSVSREKKESFPLTVTSAQKNPTAFYLCASSGQGRAEAFFGQGTRLTVV.

The CDR3 spells CASSLGTVRGYTF. CDR3 DNA sequence: TGTGCCAGCAGCCTAGGGACAGTAAGGGGCTACACCTTC. V is TRBV5-5 and J is TRBJ1-2, with 7 bases aligning to TRBD1. Germline V gene lookup returns CDR1 SGHKS and CDR2 YYEKEE (reference sequence). This CDR3 is 13 amino acids long. Germline trimming cut 4 bases from V and 8 bases from J; bases unmatched to any gene: 8.

The chain has TRBV11-3 and TRBJ2-1; TRBD1 matches at 8 bases. Trimming removed 3 bases from V and 8 bases from J; junction bases left unmatched: 9. The CDR3 is 15 residues long. CDR1 is SGHNT, CDR2 YENEEA, per germline. This chain's CDR3 is CASSFAGTGFDEQFF. The CDR3 DNA sequence: TGTGCCAGCAGCTTTGCCGGGACAGGATTCGATGAGCAGTTCTTC.

This clone was recorded a few times. This rearrangement joins TRBV3-1 (or the pseudogene TRBV3-2) to TRBJ2-7; TRBD2 is a possible D gene (6 bases). The ends were cut back, 8 bases at V and 4 bases at J, with 9 bases in the middle. Germline V gives CDR1 LGHDT, CDR2 YNNKEL (reference sequence). The CDR3 has 11 residues. CDR3 sequence reads: CASSGGYEQYF. CDR3 DNA: TGTGCCAGCTCTGGGGGGTACGAGCAGTACTTC.

The chain has TRBV7-3 and TRBJ2-1, with 11 bases fitting TRBD1. The trim removed 2 bases at V and 6 bases at J, leaving 6 bases unmatched. Per germline, CDR1 SGHTA and CDR2 FQGTGA. The CDR3 loop spans 16 amino acids. DNA for the CDR3: TGTGCCAGCAGCTTACACCCGGGACAGGGGGGCAATGAGCAGTTCTTC. Its translation: CASSLHPGQGGNEQFF.

In this sample, this clone turned up a few times. The chain carries TRBV7-8 and TRBJ2-5, with D unclear. The V gene's germline CDR1 is SGHVS and CDR2 FQNEAQ. This CDR3 contains 14 residues. V lost 1 base and J lost 5, with 11 bases in between. This CDR3 reads CASSLVGTEETQYF. Written as DNA, the CDR3 is TGTGCCAGCAGCTTAGTAGGCACAGAGGAGACCCAGTACTTC.

For the CDR3, the DNA is TGTGCCAGCAGTCAGGTAGCTGGAAACACCATATATTTT. The encoded protein is CASSQVAGNTIYF. The chain uses TRBV6-5 and TRBJ1-3; no firm D call. CDR1 MNHEY and CDR2 SVGAGI come from the germline V gene. The CDR3 length is 13 residues. V was shortened by 5 bases and J by 2 bases, with 7 bases between the two germline ends.

The CDR3 DNA sequence: TGTGCCATCAAGTCAGGGTTGAACACTGAAGCTTTCTTT. It encodes CAIKSGLNTEAFF. The rearrangement joins TRBV10-3 to TRBJ1-1, with D tentatively TRBD1 (5 bases). V was shortened by 7 bases and J by 0 bases, with 9 bases between the two germline ends. Germline CDR1 ENHRY, CDR2 SYGVKD. CDR3 length: 13 amino acids.

There are a few counts of this clone. This sequence joins TRBV4-2 and TRBJ1-1; D is possibly TRBD1 (6 bases). V lost 5 bases and J lost 0, with 13 bases in between. In germline, CDR1 is LGHNA, CDR2 YNFKEQ. The CDR3 loop spans 15 amino acids. CDR3 protein: CASSFTGQMNTEAFF. The CDR3 nucleotides read TGTGCCAGCAGCTTTACGGGACAAATGAACACTGAAGCTTTCTTT.

The chain uses TRBV20-1 and TRBJ2-7; 7 bases align to TRBD2. This CDR3 spans 13 amino acids. CDR1 is DFQATT, CDR2 SNEGSKA, per germline (reference sequence). V shed 3 bases, J shed 4 bases, and the junction held 6 bases outside the gene matches. The CDR3 here is CSASILADYEQYF. CDR3 sequence (DNA): TGCAGTGCTAGTATTCTAGCGGATTACGAGCAGTACTTC.

The chain joins TRBV5-1 to TRBJ1-3, with TRBD1 matching over 7 bases. The CDR3 is 15 amino acids. Looked up from germline, CDR1 is SGHRS and CDR2 is YFSETQ. The V and J ends lost 3 bases and 2 bases, in that order; junction bases with no gene match: 5. CDR3 sequence: CASSWGDSAGNTIYF. The CDR3 nucleotides read TGCGCCAGCAGCTGGGGGGACAGTGCTGGAAACACCATATATTTT.

The chain joins TRBV28 to TRBJ2-3, with D possibly TRBD1 on 6 matching bases. Germline lookup yields CDR1 MDHEN and CDR2 SYDVKM. The CDR3 has 15 amino acids. V was trimmed by 2 bases and J by 1 base, leaving 10 bases between them. The DNA of the CDR3 is TGTGCCAGCAGTTTAACTAGGACAGGCACAGATACGCAGTATTTT. Encoded protein: CASSLTRTGTDTQYF.

This sequence joins TRBV2 and TRBJ2-7; 10 nucleotides agree with TRBD2. The CDR3 contains 19 residues. The trim removed 0 bases at V and 2 bases at J, leaving 13 bases unmatched. Germline V gene data show CDR1 as SNHLY and CDR2 as FYNNEI. CDR3 in DNA: TGTGCCAGCAGTGAAGCGCTTCTAGCGGGAGTGGGGAAAACCTACGAGCAGTACTTC. Its translation is CASSEALLAGVGKTYEQYF.

The V and J genes are TRBV7-9 and TRBJ1-1, with D possibly TRBD1 on 5 matching bases. CDR1 is SEHNR, CDR2 FQNEAQ, per germline (reference sequence). Trimming removed 4 bases at V and 0 bases at J, with 12 bases between. This CDR3 spans 15 amino acids. Here the CDR3 DNA reads TGTGCCAGCAGCTCTTCAGGGATCATGAACACTGAAGCTTTCTTT. It specifies CASSSSGIMNTEAFF.

This clone is a singleton in its sample. This chain uses TRBV3-1 (or the pseudogene TRBV3-2) with TRBJ1-1; TRBD1 agrees at 7 bases. With V trimmed by 4 bases and J by 0 bases, 5 bases remained unmatched. CDR1 is LGHDT and CDR2 is YNNKEL in the germline V gene (reference sequence). This CDR3 contains 15 residues. Here the CDR3 reads CASSPQDRVNTEAFF. For the CDR3, the DNA is TGTGCCAGCAGCCCCCAAGACAGGGTGAACACTGAAGCTTTCTTT.

In this sample, this clone turned up a few times. The chain joins TRBV24-1 to TRBJ2-2; D not certain. V gave up 8 bases and J gave up 6 bases, with 12 bases separating them. Germline V CDR1 and CDR2: KGHDR, SFDVKD. CDR3 length equals 13 residues. The CDR3: CATNALPAGELFF. The CDR3 nucleotides read TGTGCCACCAACGCCCTTCCGGCCGGGGAGCTGTTTTTT.

The J gene is TRBJ2-1, the V gene TRBV4-1; 9 nucleotides align to TRBD2. Germline V gene data show CDR1 as MGHRA and CDR2 as YSYEKL. V shed 0 bases and J 9 bases; nucleotides not matched to a gene: 9. The length of the CDR3 is 16 residues. The CDR3 DNA sequence: TGCGCCAGCAGCCAAGAAAGGGCGGGGGGGCCGGCTGAGCAGTTCTTC. Translating it yields CASSQERAGGPAEQFF.

This rearrangement joins TRBV13 to TRBJ2-6; 10 bases are shared with TRBD2. The germline CDR1 and CDR2 sequences are PRHDT and FYEKMQ (reference sequence). The CDR3 spans 19 residues. V was clipped by 7 bases and J by 0 bases; unmatched bases: 12. CDR3 residues: CASTLGSGLAASGANVLTF. For the CDR3, the DNA is TGTGCCAGCACCCTTGGATCCGGACTAGCGGCCTCTGGGGCCAACGTCCTGACTTTC.

This chain joins TRBV3-1 (or the pseudogene TRBV3-2) and TRBJ2-5, with TRBD1 identical over 8 bases. Germline V lookup: CDR1 LGHDT, CDR2 YNNKEL (reference sequence). Trimming took 6 bases from V and 5 from J; bases not matched to a gene: 5. This CDR3 is built from 13 residues. In DNA, the CDR3 is TGTGCCAGCAGTCGCAGGGGGCAGGAGACCCAGTACTTC. Translated, it gives CASSRRGQETQYF.

The chain has TRBV28 and TRBJ2-7; the D gene is possibly TRBD2 (6 bases). Germline CDR1 reads MDHEN; CDR2 reads SYDVKM. The CDR3 is made up of 15 amino acids. The germline V and J ends were trimmed by 5 bases and 5 bases, with 19 bases remaining between them. The CDR3 loop is CASSTHGFGEDEQYF. In DNA form, the CDR3 reads TGTGCCAGCAGTACCCACGGGTTCGGGGAGGACGAGCAGTACTTC.

The chain is built from TRBV5-4 and TRBJ2-7, with 7 bases fitting TRBD1. The CDR3 length is 16 residues. The V segment lost 4 bases and the J segment 4 bases; nucleotides outside the gene matches: 14. Germline CDR1 reads SGHNT; CDR2 reads YYREEE (reference sequence). CDR3 in amino acids: CASSLADRVQQYEQYF. The CDR3 nucleotides are TGTGCCAGCAGCCTAGCCGACAGGGTACAACAATACGAGCAGTACTTC. The full variable domain, in which reference TRBV5-4 and TRBJ2-7 provide the parts outside the CDR3, is ETGVTQSPTHLIKTRGQQVTLRCSSQSGHNTVSWYQQALGQGPQFIFQYYREEENGRGNFPPRFSGLQFPNYSSELNVNALELDDSALYLCASSLADRVQQYEQYFGPGTRLTVT.

The chain uses TRBV28 and TRBJ2-1, with TRBD2 identical over 9 bases. CDR3 size: 14 residues. Germline V gives CDR1 MDHEN, CDR2 SYDVKM. With V trimmed by 6 bases and J by 8 bases, 8 bases remained unmatched. The CDR3 DNA sequence: TGTGCCAGCAGCCCCAGCGGGAGGCAGTATGAGCAGTTCTTC. Its translation: CASSPSGRQYEQFF.